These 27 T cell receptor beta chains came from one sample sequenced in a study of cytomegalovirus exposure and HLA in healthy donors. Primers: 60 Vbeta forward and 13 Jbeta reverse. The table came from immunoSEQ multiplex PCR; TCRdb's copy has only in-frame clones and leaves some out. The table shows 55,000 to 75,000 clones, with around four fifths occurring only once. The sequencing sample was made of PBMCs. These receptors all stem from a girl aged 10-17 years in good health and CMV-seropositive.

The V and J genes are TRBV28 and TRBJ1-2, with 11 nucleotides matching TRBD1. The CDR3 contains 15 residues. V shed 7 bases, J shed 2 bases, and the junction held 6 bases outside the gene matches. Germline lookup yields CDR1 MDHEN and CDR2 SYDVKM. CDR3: CASTGQGAENYGYTF. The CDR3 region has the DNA TGTGCCAGCACCGGACAGGGGGCTGAAAACTATGGCTACACCTTC.

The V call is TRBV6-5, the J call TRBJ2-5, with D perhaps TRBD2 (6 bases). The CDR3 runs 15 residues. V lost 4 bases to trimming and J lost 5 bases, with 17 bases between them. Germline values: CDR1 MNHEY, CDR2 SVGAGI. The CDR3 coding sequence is TGTGCCAGCAGTTTCGGGACTCCGGGCGGGGAGACCCAGTACTTC. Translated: CASSFGTPGGETQYF.

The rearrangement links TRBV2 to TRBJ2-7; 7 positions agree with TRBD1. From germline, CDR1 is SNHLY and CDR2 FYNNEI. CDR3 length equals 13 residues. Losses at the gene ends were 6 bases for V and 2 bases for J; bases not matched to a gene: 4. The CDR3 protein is CASRTDRAYEQYF. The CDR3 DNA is TGTGCCAGCAGGACCGACAGGGCCTACGAGCAGTACTTC.

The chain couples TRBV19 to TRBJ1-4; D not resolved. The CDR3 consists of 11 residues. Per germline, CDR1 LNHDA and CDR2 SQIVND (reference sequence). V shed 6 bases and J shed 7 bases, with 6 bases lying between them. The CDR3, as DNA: TGTGCCAGTAGCCACGGTGAAAAACTGTTTTTT. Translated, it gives CASSHGEKLFF.

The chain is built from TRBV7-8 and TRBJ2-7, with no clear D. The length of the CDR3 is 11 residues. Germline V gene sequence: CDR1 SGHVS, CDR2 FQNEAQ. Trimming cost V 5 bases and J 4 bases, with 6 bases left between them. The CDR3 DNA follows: TGTGCCAGCAGCCCCCGGTACGAGCAGTACTTC. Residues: CASSPRYEQYF.

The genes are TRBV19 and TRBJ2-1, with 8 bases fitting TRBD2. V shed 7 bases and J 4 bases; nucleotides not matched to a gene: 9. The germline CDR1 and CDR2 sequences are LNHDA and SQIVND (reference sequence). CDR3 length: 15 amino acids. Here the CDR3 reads CASNRLAGNYNEQFF. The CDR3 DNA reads TGTGCCAGTAACCGTTTAGCGGGAAATTACAATGAGCAGTTCTTC.

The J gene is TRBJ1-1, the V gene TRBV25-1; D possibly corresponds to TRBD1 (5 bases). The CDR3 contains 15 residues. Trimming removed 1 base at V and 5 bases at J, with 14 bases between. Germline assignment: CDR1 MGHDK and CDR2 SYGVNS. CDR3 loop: CASSEWGGLATEAFF. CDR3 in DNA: TGTGCCAGCAGTGAATGGGGGGGTTTGGCGACTGAAGCTTTCTTT.

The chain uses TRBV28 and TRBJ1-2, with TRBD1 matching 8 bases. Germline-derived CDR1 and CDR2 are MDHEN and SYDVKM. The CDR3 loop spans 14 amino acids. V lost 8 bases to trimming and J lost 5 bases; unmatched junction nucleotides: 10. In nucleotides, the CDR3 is TGTGCCAGCCCCATACGACAGGGGATTTATGGCTACACCTTC. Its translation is CASPIRQGIYGYTF.

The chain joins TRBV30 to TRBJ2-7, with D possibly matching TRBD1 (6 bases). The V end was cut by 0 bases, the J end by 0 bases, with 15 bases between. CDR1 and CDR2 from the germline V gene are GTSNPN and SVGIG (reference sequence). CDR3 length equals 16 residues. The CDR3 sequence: CAWSVRLTGSSYEQYF. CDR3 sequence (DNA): TGTGCCTGGAGTGTACGGTTGACAGGAAGCTCCTACGAGCAGTACTTC.

CDR3 in DNA: TGTGCCAGCAGTCATACTATGGGACTTCTTACGCAGTATTTT. Its translation is CASSHTMGLLTQYF. The rearrangement joins TRBV6-5 to TRBJ2-3, with D perhaps TRBD2 (6 bases). CDR1 MNHEY and CDR2 SVGAGI come from the germline V gene. This CDR3 is built from 14 residues. V lost 5 bases and J 8 bases, leaving 17 bases between the germline ends.

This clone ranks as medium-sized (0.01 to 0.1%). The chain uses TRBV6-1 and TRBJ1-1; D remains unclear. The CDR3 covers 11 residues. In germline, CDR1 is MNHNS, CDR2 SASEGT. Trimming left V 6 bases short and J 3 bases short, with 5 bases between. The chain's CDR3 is CASRLHTEAFF. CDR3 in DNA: TGTGCCAGCAGGCTACACACTGAAGCTTTCTTT.

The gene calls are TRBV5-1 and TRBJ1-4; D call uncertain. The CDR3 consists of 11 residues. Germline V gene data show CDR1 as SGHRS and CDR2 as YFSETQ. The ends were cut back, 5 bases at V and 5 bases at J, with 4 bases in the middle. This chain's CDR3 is CASRLNEKLFF. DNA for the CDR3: TGCGCCAGCAGATTAAATGAAAAACTGTTTTTT.

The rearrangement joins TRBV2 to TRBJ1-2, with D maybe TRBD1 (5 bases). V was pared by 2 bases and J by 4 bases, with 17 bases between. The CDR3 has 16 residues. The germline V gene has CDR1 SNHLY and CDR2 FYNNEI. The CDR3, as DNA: TGTGCCAGCAGTGAAAATACGGGCAGGGTCCCCTATGGCTACACCTTC. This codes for CASSENTGRVPYGYTF.

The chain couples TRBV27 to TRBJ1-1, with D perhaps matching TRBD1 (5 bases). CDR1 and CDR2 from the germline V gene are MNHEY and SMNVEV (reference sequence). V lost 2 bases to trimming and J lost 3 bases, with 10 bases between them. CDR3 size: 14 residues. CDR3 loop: CASSLRFRDTEAFF. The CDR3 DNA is TGTGCCAGCAGTTTACGGTTCAGGGACACTGAAGCTTTCTTT.

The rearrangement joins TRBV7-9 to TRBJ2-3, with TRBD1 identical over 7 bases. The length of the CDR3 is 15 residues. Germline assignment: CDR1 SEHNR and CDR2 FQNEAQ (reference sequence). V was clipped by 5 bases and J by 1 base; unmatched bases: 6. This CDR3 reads CASSLGTARTDTQYF. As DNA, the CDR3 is TGTGCCAGCAGCCTCGGGACAGCTCGCACAGATACGCAGTATTTT. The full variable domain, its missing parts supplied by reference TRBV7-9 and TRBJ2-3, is DTGVSQNPRHKITKRGQNVTFRCDPISEHNRLYWYRQTLGQGPEFLTYFQNEAQLEKSRLLSDRFSAERPKGSFSTLEIQRTEQGDSAMYLCASSLGTARTDTQYFGPGTRLTVL.

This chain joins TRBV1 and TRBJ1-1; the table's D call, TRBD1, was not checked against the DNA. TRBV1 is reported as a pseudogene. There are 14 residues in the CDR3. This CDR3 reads CTSRPGTGQEEAFF. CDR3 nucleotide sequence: TGCACCAGCAGACCTGGGACAGGGCAAGAGGAAGCTTTCTTT.

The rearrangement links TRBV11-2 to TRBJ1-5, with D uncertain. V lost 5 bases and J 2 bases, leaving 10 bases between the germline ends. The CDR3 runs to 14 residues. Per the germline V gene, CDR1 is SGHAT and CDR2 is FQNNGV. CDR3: CASSAGSGNQPQHF. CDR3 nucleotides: TGTGCCAGCAGCGCGGGGAGTGGCAATCAGCCCCAGCATTTT.

CDR3 in amino acids: CASSQDEGAYNEQFF. In DNA, the CDR3 is TGCGCCAGCAGCCAAGATGAGGGAGCTTACAATGAGCAGTTCTTC. The V call is TRBV4-3, the J call TRBJ2-1; the D gene is possibly TRBD2 (5 bases). The length of the CDR3 is 15 residues. Germline CDR1 is LGHNA and CDR2 is YSLEER. Trimming left V 0 bases short and J 4 bases short, with 10 bases between.

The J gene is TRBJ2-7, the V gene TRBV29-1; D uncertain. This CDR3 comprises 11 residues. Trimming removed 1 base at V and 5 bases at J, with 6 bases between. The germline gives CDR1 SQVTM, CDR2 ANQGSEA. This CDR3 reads CSVEGGHEQYF. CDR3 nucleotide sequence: TGCAGCGTTGAAGGTGGCCACGAGCAGTACTTC.

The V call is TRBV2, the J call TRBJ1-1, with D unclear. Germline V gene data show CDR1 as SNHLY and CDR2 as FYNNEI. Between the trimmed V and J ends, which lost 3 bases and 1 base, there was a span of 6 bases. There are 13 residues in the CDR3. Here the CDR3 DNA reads TGTGCCAGCAGTGAGCTCGGGAACACTGAAGCTTTCTTT. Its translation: CASSELGNTEAFF.

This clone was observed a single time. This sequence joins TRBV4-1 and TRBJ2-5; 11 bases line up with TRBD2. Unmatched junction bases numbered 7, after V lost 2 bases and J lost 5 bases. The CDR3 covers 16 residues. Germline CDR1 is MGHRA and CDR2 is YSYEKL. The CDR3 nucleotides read TGCGCCAGCAGCCAAATAACTAGCGGGGGCGGGGAGACCCAGTACTTC. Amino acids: CASSQITSGGGETQYF.

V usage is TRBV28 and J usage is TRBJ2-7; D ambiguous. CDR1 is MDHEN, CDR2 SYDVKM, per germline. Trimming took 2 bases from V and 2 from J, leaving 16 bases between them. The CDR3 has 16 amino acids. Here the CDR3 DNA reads TGTGCCAGCAGTTTAGTATTCCGACAATCCACCTACGAGCAGTACTTC. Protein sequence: CASSLVFRQSTYEQYF.

CDR3: CTSSQDRQEARKEKLFF. The DNA for the CDR3 is TGCACCAGCAGCCAAGATCGCCAAGAGGCTCGGAAAGAAAAACTGTTTTTT. The rearrangement uses TRBV1 and TRBJ1-4. TRBV1 is recorded as a pseudogene. The CDR3 sequence is 17 residues long.

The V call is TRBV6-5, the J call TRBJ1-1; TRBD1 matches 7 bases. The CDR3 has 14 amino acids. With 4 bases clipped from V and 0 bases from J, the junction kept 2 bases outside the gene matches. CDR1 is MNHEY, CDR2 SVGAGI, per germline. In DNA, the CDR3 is TGTGCCAGCAGTTCGGGACAGCTGAACACTGAAGCTTTCTTT. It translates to CASSSGQLNTEAFF.

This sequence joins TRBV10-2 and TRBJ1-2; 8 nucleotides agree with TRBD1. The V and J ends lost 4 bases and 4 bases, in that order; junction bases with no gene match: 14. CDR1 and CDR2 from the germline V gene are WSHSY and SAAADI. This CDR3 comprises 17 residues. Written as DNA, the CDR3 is TGCGCCAGCAGTGCGGGGACAGGACTCTCTGGGAGCTATGGCTACACCTTC. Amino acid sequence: CASSAGTGLSGSYGYTF.

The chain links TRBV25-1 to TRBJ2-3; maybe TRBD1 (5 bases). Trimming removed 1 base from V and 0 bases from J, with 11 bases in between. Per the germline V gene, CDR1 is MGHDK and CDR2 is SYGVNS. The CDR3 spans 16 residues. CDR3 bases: TGTGCCAGCAGTGAATGGACATCCTCTAGCACAGATACGCAGTATTTT. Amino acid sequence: CASSEWTSSSTDTQYF.

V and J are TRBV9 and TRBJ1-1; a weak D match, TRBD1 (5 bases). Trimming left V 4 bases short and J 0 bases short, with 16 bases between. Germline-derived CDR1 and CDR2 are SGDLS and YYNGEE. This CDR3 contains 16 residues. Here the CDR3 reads CASSLEPGGMNTEAFF. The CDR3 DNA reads TGTGCCAGCAGCCTTGAACCCGGGGGTATGAACACTGAAGCTTTCTTT.